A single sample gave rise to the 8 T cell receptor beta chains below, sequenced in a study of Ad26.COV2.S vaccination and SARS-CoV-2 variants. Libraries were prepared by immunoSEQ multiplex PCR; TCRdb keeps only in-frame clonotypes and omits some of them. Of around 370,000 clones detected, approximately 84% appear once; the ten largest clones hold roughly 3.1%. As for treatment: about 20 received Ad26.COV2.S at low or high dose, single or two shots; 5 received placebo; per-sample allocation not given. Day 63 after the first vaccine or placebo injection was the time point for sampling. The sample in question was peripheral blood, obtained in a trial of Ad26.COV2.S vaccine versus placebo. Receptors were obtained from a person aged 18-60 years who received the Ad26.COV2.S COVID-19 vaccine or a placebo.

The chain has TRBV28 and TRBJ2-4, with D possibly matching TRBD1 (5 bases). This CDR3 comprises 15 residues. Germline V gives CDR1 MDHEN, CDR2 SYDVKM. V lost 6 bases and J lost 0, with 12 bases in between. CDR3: CASSHDRLAKNIQYF. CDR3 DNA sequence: TGTGCCAGCAGCCATGACAGACTAGCCAAAAACATTCAGTACTTC. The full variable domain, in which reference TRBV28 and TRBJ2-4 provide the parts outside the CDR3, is DVKVTQSSRYLVKRTGEKVFLECVQDMDHENMFWYRQDPGLGLRLIYFSYDVKMKEKGDIPEGYSVSREKKERFSLILESASTNQTSMYLCASSHDRLAKNIQYFGAGTRLSVL.

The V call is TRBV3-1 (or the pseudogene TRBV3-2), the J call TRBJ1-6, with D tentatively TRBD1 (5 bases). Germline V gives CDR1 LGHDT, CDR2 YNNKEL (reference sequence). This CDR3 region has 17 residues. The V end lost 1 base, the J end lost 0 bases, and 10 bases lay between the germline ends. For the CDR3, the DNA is TGTGCCAGCAGCCAAGGACAGAGAAGCTCCTATAATTCACCCCTCCACTTT. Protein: CASSQGQRSSYNSPLHF.

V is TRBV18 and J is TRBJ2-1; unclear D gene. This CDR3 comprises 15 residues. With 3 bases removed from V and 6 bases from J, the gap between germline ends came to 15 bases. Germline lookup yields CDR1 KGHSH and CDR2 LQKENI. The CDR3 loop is CASSPGLQKANEQFF. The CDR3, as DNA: TGTGCCAGCTCACCCGGCCTACAAAAGGCCAATGAGCAGTTCTTC.

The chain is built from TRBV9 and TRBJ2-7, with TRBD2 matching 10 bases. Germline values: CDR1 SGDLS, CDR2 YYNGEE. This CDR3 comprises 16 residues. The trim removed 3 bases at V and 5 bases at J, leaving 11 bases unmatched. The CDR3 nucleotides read TGTGCCAGCAGCGGGCGGTCTAGCGGGAGAATTAACGAGCAGTACTTC. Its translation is CASSGRSSGRINEQYF.

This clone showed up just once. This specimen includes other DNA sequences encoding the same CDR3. For the CDR3, the DNA is TGCAGCGTTGTGGTCAGTACAGATACGCAGTATTTT. Residues: CSVVVSTDTQYF. V and J are TRBV29-1 and TRBJ2-3; no definite D call. This CDR3 contains 12 residues. V lost 4 bases and J lost 3, with 8 bases in between. Germline-derived CDR1 and CDR2 are SQVTM and ANQGSEA.

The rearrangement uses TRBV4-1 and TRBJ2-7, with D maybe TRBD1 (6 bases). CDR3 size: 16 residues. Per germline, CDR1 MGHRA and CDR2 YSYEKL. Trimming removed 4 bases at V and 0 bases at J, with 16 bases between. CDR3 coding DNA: TGCGCCAGCAGCCTGTGGGACACCCGACACTCCTACGAGCAGTACTTC. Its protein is CASSLWDTRHSYEQYF.

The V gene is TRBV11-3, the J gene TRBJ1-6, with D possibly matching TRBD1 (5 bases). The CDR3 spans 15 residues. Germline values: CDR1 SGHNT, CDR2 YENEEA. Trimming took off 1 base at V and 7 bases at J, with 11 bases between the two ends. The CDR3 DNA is TGTGCCAGCAGCTTAGTAGGGGTACCGAATTCACCCCTCCACTTT. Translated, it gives CASSLVGVPNSPLHF.

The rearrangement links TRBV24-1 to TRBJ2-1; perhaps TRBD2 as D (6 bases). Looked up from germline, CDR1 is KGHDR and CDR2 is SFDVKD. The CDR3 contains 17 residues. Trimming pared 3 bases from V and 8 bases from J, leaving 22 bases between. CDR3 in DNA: TGTGCCACCAGTGATCCTGCCGTGCAGGAGGGACTCCATGAGCAGTTCTTC. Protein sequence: CATSDPAVQEGLHEQFF.